Sequencing of this T cell receptor beta chain was carried out in a study of blood T cell repertoires in COVID-19. As originally analysed: Reference gene primer amplification gave nucleated cell count estimates. The assay was immunoSEQ multiplex PCR, and TCRdb's table has in-frame clones only and misses some. V and J calls plus clone size are reproduced from that table; the DNA served to infer D and trimming. The sample holds some 100,000 clones, approximately 87% seen once. CDR1 is SGHNT, CDR2 YYREEE, per germline (reference sequence). This CDR3 is 15 amino acids long. V lost 4 bases to trimming and J lost 7 bases, with 20 bases between them.

The receptor was derived from a woman in her sixties or seventies with acute or convalescent COVID-19. The sample taken for sequencing was peripheral blood. The V gene is TRBV5-4, the J gene TRBJ1-2; unclear D gene. The CDR3 sequence: CASSLASRAGPGYTF. Written as DNA, the CDR3 is TGTGCCAGCAGCCTAGCAAGCCGGGCGGGTCCTGGCTACACCTTC.